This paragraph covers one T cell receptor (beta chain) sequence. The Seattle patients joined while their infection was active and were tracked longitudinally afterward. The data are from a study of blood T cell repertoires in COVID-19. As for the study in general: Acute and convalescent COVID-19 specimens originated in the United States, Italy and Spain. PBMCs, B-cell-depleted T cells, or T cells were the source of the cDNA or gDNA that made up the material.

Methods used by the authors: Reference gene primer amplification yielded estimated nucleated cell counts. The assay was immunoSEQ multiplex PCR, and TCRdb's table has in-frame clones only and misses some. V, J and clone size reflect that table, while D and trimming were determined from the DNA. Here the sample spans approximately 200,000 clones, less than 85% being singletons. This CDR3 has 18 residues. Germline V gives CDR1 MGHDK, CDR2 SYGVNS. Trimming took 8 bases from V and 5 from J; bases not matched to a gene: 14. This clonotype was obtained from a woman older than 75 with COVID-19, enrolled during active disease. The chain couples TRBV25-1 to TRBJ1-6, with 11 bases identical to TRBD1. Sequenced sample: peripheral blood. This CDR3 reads CASHDGQGASGNNSPLHF. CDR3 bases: TGTGCCAGCCACGACGGACAGGGGGCAAGCGGGAATAATTCACCCCTCCACTTT.